The clone carrying this T cell receptor beta chain was counted a few times. Its matching antigen is unknown. These data originate in a study of T cells after yellow fever vaccination. Study results and caveats: Contaminating bulk clonotypes could be abundant in FACS-sorted repertoires.

Each CDR3 protein is one row after TCRdb ran MiXCR on the 5' RACE reads. This sample yields about 240,000 distinct CDR3 sequences, of which roughly 4% are seen a single time; approximately 18% belongs to the top ten. This CDR3 contains 14 residues. With 6 bases removed from V and 6 bases from J, the gap between germline ends came to 13 bases. In germline, CDR1 is SGHRS, CDR2 YFSETQ. This receptor was identified in a man between 18 and 29 years old who received the YFV17D yellow fever vaccine. This rearrangement joins TRBV5-1 to TRBJ1-6; D is undetermined. Specimen: PBMCs, collected 15 days after the yellow fever booster vaccination. The DNA of the CDR3 is TGCGCCAGCACCCCGAGGGCATTTAATTCACCCCTCCACTTT. The encoded protein is CASTPRAFNSPLHF.